A selection of T cell receptor beta chains follows, all from one sample in a study of blood T cell repertoires in COVID-19. TCRdb keeps only in-frame clones here, not all; method: immunoSEQ multiplex PCR. The repertoire holds roughly 330,000 clones, over 75% seen once, with about 5% in the top ten. Sample: PBMCs or T cells enriched from blood (not recorded which). These TCRs come from a woman in her twenties or thirties who had recovered from COVID-19. Each CDR3 is given with its conserved first and last residue. Each record gives: CDR3 length, D gene, V gene, J gene, clone size, CDR3 protein, CDR3 DNA. A D gene is named only where the DNA matches it firmly. For some rows the clone size is stated as once, few or many, or as a class when expanded; others skip it.

length: 16
D: TRBD1
V: TRBV7-2
J: TRBJ2-5
size: NA
CDR3: CASSKRTGKMQETQYF
DNA: TGTGCCAGCAGTAAAAGGACAGGCAAAATGCAAGAGACCCAGTACTTC

length: 13
D: NA
V: TRBV6-5
J: TRBJ2-7
size: NA
CDR3: CASQTSLDYEQYF
DNA: TGTGCCAGTCAAACGAGTCTTGACTACGAGCAGTACTTC

length: 14
D: TRBD1
V: TRBV27
J: TRBJ1-6
size: NA
CDR3: CASSWDRGNSPLHF
DNA: TGTGCCAGCAGTTGGGACAGGGGTAATTCACCCCTCCACTTT

length: 14
D: TRBD1
V: TRBV7-9
J: TRBJ2-7
size: NA
CDR3: CASTLTGGRGEQYF
DNA: TGTGCCAGCACCCTTACAGGGGGCCGGGGCGAGCAGTACTTC

length: 14
D: NA
V: TRBV27
J: TRBJ2-7
size: NA
CDR3: CASSLGGRTYEQYF
DNA: TGTGCCAGCAGTTTAGGGGGCCGAACCTACGAGCAGTACTTC

length: 16
D: TRBD1
V: TRBV6-4
J: TRBJ1-1
size: NA
CDR3: CASREPGTAMNTEAFF
DNA: TGTGCCAGCAGGGAGCCCGGGACAGCTATGAACACTGAAGCTTTCTTT

length: 18
D: TRBD1
V: TRBV23-1
J: TRBJ1-2
size: NA
CDR3: CASSQSGRTGGSNYGYTF
DNA: TGCGCCAGCAGTCAATCCGGGAGGACAGGGGGTTCTAACTATGGCTACACCTTC

length: 15
D: NA
V: TRBV7-9
J: TRBJ1-2
size: NA
CDR3: CASSLVPQRAYGYTF
DNA: TGTGCCAGCAGCTTAGTCCCCCAAAGAGCTTATGGCTACACCTTC

length: 14
D: NA
V: TRBV29-1
J: TRBJ2-1
size: NA
CDR3: CSVEGLAAYNEQFF
DNA: TGCAGCGTTGAAGGCCTAGCAGCCTACAATGAGCAGTTCTTC

length: 19
D: NA
V: TRBV28
J: TRBJ1-1
size: NA
CDR3: CASSLTGVLGDKMNTEAFF
DNA: TGTGCCAGCAGTTTGACAGGAGTCTTAGGGGATAAAATGAACACTGAAGCTTTCTTT

length: 12
D: NA
V: TRBV7-9
J: TRBJ1-1
size: NA
CDR3: CASSPESTEAFF
DNA: TGTGCCAGCAGCCCCGAGAGCACTGAAGCTTTCTTT

length: 15
D: TRBD1
V: TRBV4-3
J: TRBJ2-7
size: NA
CDR3: CASSQGGQGPYEQYF
DNA: TGCGCCAGCAGCCAAGGGGGACAGGGCCCCTACGAGCAGTACTTC

length: 16
D: NA
V: TRBV7-9
J: TRBJ1-6
size: NA
CDR3: CASSLREGRMGSPLHF
DNA: TGTGCCAGCAGCTTAAGGGAGGGGAGAATGGGTTCACCCCTCCACTTT

length: 14
D: NA
V: TRBV6-5
J: TRBJ1-2
size: NA
CDR3: CATPLLLFGNGYTF
DNA: TGTGCCACCCCCCTCCTCTTATTCGGGAACGGCTACACCTTC

length: 14
D: TRBD1
V: TRBV9
J: TRBJ1-1
size: NA
CDR3: CASSSLTGGTEAFF
DNA: TGTGCCAGCAGCTCTTTAACAGGGGGCACTGAAGCTTTCTTT

length: 18
D: TRBD2
V: TRBV7-6
J: TRBJ2-7
size: NA
CDR3: CASSQAALAGGRAYEQYF
DNA: TGTGCCAGCAGTCAAGCGGCACTAGCGGGGGGGCGGGCCTACGAGCAGTACTTC

length: 16
D: TRBD1
V: TRBV7-2
J: TRBJ1-1
size: NA
CDR3: CASSLVGTGGSELAFF
DNA: TGTGCCAGCAGCTTAGTTGGGACAGGGGGCTCTGAATTGGCTTTCTTT

length: 15
D: TRBD1
V: TRBV30
J: TRBJ2-3
size: NA
CDR3: CAWSVGQGPPDTQYF
DNA: TGTGCCTGGAGTGTCGGACAGGGACCCCCAGATACGCAGTATTTT

length: 14
D: NA
V: TRBV4-2
J: TRBJ1-2
size: NA
CDR3: CASSYSDSRSGYTF
DNA: TGTGCCAGCAGCTACTCGGACAGCCGGTCCGGCTACACCTTC

length: 15
D: NA
V: TRBV9
J: TRBJ1-2
size: NA
CDR3: CASSPPGGGYYGYTF
DNA: TGTGCCAGCAGCCCCCCCGGGGGGGGTTACTATGGCTACACCTTC

length: 14
D: TRBD1
V: TRBV10-3
J: TRBJ1-2
size: once
CDR3: CAIRRDSNFYGYTF
DNA: TGTGCCATCAGGCGGGACAGCAACTTCTATGGCTACACCTTC

length: 13
D: NA
V: TRBV7-2
J: TRBJ2-7
size: once
CDR3: CASSQRVGYEQYF
DNA: TGTGCCAGCAGCCAGAGGGTAGGCTACGAGCAGTACTTC

length: 15
D: NA
V: TRBV19
J: TRBJ1-1
size: NA
CDR3: CASSIGRRFNTEAFF
DNA: TGTGCCAGTAGTATTGGGAGGAGATTTAACACTGAAGCTTTCTTT

length: 16
D: TRBD2
V: TRBV19
J: TRBJ2-3
size: NA
CDR3: CASSMTSGGAIDTQYF
DNA: TGTGCCAGTAGTATGACTAGCGGGGGGGCCATAGATACGCAGTATTTT

length: 14
D: NA
V: TRBV5-4
J: TRBJ2-2
size: NA
CDR3: CASSLAVYTGELFF
DNA: TGTGCCAGCAGCTTGGCTGTTTACACCGGGGAGCTGTTTTTT

length: 16
D: TRBD1
V: TRBV4-3
J: TRBJ1-2
size: NA
CDR3: CASSQDGTGANYGYTF
DNA: TGCGCCAGCAGCCAAGATGGCACAGGGGCAAACTATGGCTACACCTTC

length: 13
D: NA
V: TRBV28
J: TRBJ1-4
size: NA
CDR3: CASTGGEWEKLFF
DNA: TGTGCCAGCACTGGGGGGGAGTGGGAAAAACTGTTTTTT